This is a list of T cell receptor beta chains from one sample in a study of response to subunit inactivated influenza vaccine. Using its own MiXCR run on the RT-PCR reads, TCRdb lists one record per CDR3 protein. The sample has 650,000 or so distinct CDR3 sequences; 11% to 15% are singletons. The starting material was PBMCs from blood, obtained 14 to 15 days before vaccination. These receptors all stem from a man aged 50-60 years who received an inactivated influenza vaccine. The CDR3 runs from the conserved cysteine through the conserved F or W. A D gene is named only where the DNA matches it firmly. The size entry is marked missing in some rows and otherwise reads once, few, many or a size class.

TRBD1	TRBV15	-	TRBJ2-7	TGTGCCACCAGCAGAGGACAGGGTTCGAGCTCCTACGAGCAGTACTTC	CATSRGQGSSSYEQYF
-	TRBV30	many	TRBJ2-1	TGTGCCTGGAGTGACAGGGATAATGAGCAGTTCTTC	CAWSDRDNEQFF
TRBD1	TRBV11-2	-	TRBJ2-1	TGTGCCAGCAGGAGGGGGCAGGAGCAGTTCTTC	CASRRGQEQFF
-	TRBV7-9	-	TRBJ2-4	TGTGCCAGCAGCTTAGAAATAGAACCGGCCAAAAACATTCAGTACTTC	CASSLEIEPAKNIQYF
TRBD2	TRBV7-2	few	TRBJ2-7	TGTGCCAGCAGCGTAGTCGGTAGCGGGAGTACCGAGCAGTACTTC	CASSVVGSGSTEQYF
-	TRBV28	-	TRBJ2-7	TGTGCCATCTCGCCCCCGCAACGGGGAAGCGAGCAGTACTTC	CAISPPQRGSEQYF
-	TRBV9	-	TRBJ2-6	TGTGCCAGCAGCGTAGAGGGGTACTCTGGGGCCAACGTCCTGACTTTC	CASSVEGYSGANVLTF
TRBD1	TRBV28	-	TRBJ1-2	TGTGCCAGCAGGGCTACAGGGACAGGGGCGCTCCCTCTCTATGGCTACACCTTC	CASRATGTGALPLYGYTF
-	TRBV24-1	-	TRBJ2-1	TGTGCCACCAGTGAGATAGCTCGGGCTGAGCAGTTCTTC	CATSEIARAEQFF
TRBD1	TRBV6-1	-	TRBJ2-5	TGTGCCAGCAGACCCCTCGTGCGGACAGGGGGGGAAACCCAGTACTTC	CASRPLVRTGGETQYF